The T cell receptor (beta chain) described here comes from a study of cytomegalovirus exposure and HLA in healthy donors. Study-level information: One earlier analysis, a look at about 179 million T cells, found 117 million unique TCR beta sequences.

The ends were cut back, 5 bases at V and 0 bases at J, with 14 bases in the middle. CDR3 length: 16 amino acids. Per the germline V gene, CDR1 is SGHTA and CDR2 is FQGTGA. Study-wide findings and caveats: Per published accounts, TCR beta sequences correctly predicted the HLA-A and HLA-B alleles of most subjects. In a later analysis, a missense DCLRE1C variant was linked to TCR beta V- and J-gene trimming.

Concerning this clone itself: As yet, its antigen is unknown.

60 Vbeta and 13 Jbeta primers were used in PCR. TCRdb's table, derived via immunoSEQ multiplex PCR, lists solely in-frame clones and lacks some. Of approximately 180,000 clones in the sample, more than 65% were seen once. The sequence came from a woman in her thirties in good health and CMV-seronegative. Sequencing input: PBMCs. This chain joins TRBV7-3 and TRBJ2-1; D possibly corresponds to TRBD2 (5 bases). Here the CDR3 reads CASSHLGGGSYNEQFF. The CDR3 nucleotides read TGTGCCAGCAGCCACCTAGGAGGAGGCTCCTACAATGAGCAGTTCTTC.